This T cell receptor (beta chain) was recovered during a study of T cell responses to AZD1222 COVID-19 vaccine. Points from the study as a whole: Females outnumbered males among donors, who were mostly white British; clonal diversity was possibly underestimated.

Analyses pooled second doses at about 4 or about 12 weeks. This CDR3 contains 14 residues. Per the germline V gene, CDR1 is SGHTA and CDR2 is FQGNSA. V dropped 11 bases and J dropped 5; count of bases not matched to a gene: 7. As regards this clone: The antigen is undetermined.

Measured with immunoSEQ multiplex PCR; TCRdb has only the in-frame clones, and not every one. The data hold roughly 120,000 clones, with 92% observed a single time. The receptor was derived from an adult who received the AZD1222 COVID-19 vaccine. The genes are TRBV7-2 and TRBJ2-2; 11 bases are shared with TRBD2. The sequencing used peripheral blood, collected 28 days after the second AZD1222 dose. In DNA form, the CDR3 reads TGTGCCTGCCTCTGGACTAGCGGGACCGGGGAGCTGTTTTTT. The encoded protein is CACLWTSGTGELFF. Based on the CDR3 plus reference TRBV7-2 and TRBJ2-2, the full variable domain is GAGVSQSPSNKVTEKGKDVELRCDPISGHTALYWYRQSLGQGLEFLIYFQGNSAPDKSGLPSDRFSAERTGGSVSTLTIQRTQQEDSAVYLCACLWTSGTGELFFGEGSRLTVL.